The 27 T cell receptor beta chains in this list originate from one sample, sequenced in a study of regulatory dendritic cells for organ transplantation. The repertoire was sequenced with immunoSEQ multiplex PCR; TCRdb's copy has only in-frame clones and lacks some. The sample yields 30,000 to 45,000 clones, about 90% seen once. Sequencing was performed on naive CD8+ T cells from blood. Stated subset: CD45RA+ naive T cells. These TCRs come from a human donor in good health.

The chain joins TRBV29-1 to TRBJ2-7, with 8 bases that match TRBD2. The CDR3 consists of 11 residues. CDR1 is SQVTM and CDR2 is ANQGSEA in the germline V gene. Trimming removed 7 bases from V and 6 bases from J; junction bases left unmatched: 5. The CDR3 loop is CSAAGGGEQYF. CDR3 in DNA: TGCAGCGCGGCGGGGGGTGGCGAGCAGTACTTC.

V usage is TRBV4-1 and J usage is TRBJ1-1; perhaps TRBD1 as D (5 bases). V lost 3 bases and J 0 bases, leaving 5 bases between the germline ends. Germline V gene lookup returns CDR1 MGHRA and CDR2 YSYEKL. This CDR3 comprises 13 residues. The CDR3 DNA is TGCGCCAGCAGCCAGGGGGTGAACACTGAAGCTTTCTTT. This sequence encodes CASSQGVNTEAFF.

CDR3 residues: CASSALMGLSSYEQYF. As DNA, the CDR3 is TGTGCCAGCAGTGCCCTAATGGGGTTGAGCTCCTACGAGCAGTACTTC. The V gene is TRBV6-1, the J gene TRBJ2-7, with no clear D. From germline, CDR1 is MNHNS and CDR2 SASEGT. The CDR3 runs to 16 residues. V shed 4 bases and J shed 0 bases, with 16 bases lying between them.

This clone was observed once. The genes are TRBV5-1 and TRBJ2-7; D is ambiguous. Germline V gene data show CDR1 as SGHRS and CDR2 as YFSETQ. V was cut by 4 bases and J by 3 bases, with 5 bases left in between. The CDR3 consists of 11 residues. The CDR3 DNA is TGCGCCAGCAGCCGTGACTACGAGCAGTACTTC. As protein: CASSRDYEQYF.

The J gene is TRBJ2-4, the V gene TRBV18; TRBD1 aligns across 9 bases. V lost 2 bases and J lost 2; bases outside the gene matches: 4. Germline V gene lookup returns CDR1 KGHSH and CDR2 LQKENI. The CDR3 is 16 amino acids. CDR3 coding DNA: TGTGCCAGCTCACCAGGGACAGGGTCGACCAAAAACATTCAGTACTTC. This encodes CASSPGTGSTKNIQYF.

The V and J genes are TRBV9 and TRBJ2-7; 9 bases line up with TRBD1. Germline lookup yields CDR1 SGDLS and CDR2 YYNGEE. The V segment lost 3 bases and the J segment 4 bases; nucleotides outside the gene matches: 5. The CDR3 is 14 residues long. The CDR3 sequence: CASSGRDRVYEQYF. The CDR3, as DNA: TGTGCCAGCAGCGGACGGGACAGGGTGTACGAGCAGTACTTC.

The CDR3 is CACGPLEFYEQYF. CDR3 DNA: TGTGCCTGCGGGCCTTTAGAGTTCTACGAGCAGTACTTC. The chain joins TRBV30 to TRBJ2-7; D is undetermined. Trimming stripped 6 bases from V and 3 bases from J, with 15 bases between. Germline loops: CDR1 GTSNPN, CDR2 SVGIG (reference sequence). The CDR3 contains 13 residues.

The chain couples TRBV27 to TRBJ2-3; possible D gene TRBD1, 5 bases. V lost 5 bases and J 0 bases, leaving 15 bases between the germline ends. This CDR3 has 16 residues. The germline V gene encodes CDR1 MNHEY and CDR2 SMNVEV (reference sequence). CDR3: CASSPRTLSSTDTQYF. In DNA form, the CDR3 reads TGTGCCAGCAGTCCGCGGACACTTTCTAGCACAGATACGCAGTATTTT.

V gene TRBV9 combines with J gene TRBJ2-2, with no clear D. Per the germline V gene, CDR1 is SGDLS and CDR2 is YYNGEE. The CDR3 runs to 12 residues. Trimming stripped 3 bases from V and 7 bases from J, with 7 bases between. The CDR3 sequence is CASSGLGGELFF. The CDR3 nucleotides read TGTGCCAGCAGCGGTCTGGGCGGGGAGCTGTTTTTT.

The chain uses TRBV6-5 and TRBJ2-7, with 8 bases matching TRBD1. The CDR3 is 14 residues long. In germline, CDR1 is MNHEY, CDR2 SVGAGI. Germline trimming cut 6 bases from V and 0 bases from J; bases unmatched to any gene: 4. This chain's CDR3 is CASSYGQGSYEQYF. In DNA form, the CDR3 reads TGTGCCAGCAGCTACGGACAGGGCTCCTACGAGCAGTACTTC.

CDR3 sequence reads: CSVWTTGAFF. For the CDR3, the DNA is TGCAGCGTTTGGACAACTGGGGCTTTCTTT. This chain connects TRBV29-1 to TRBJ1-1; perhaps TRBD1 as D (5 bases). V lost 5 bases and J 11 bases, leaving 12 bases between the germline ends. Per the germline V gene, CDR1 is SQVTM and CDR2 is ANQGSEA. CDR3 length equals 10 residues.

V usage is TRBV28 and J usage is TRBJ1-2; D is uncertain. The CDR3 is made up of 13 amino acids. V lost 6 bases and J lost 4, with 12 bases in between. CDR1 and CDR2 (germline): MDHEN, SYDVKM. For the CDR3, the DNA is TGTGCCAGCAGCCTCGGCCGGGGCTATGGCTACACCTTC. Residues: CASSLGRGYGYTF.

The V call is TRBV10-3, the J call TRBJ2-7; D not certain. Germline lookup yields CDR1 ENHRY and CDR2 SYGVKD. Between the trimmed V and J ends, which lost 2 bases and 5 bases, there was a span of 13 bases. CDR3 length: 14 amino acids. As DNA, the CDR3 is TGTGCCATCAGTGAGCCCCACCCCGCCAACGAGCAGTACTTC. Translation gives CAISEPHPANEQYF.

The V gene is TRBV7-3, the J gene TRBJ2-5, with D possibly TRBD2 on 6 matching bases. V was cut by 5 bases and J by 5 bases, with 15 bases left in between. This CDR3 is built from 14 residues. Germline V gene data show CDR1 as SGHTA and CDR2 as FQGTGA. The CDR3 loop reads CASSPVGGQETQYF. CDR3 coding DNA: TGTGCCAGCAGCCCGGTGGGAGGTCAGGAGACCCAGTACTTC. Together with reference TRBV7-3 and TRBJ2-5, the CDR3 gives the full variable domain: GAGVSQTPSNKVTEKGKYVELRCDPISGHTALYWYRQSLGQGPEFLIYFQGTGAADDSGLPNDRFFAVRPEGSVSTLKIQRTERGDSAVYLCASSPVGGQETQYFGPGTRLLVL.

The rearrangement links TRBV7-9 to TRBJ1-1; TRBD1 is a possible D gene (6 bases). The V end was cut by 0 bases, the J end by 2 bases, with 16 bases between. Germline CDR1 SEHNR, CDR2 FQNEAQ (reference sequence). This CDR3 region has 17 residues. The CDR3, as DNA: TGTGCCAGCAGCTTAGCAGCTGGATCAGGGGTCAACACTGAAGCTTTCTTT. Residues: CASSLAAGSGVNTEAFF.

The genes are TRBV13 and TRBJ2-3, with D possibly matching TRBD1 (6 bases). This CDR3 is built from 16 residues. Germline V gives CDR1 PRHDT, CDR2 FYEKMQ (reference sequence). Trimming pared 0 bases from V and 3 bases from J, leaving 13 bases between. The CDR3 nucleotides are TGTGCCAGCAGCTTAGGCTTCGGACAGTCAACAGATACGCAGTATTTT. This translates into CASSLGFGQSTDTQYF.

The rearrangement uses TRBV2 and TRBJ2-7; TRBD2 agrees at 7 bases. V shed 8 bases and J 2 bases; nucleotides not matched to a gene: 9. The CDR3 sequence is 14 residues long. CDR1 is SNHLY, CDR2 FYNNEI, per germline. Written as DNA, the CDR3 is TGTGCCAGCGGTTTTGGTGGGGGGGCCTACGAGCAGTACTTC. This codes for CASGFGGGAYEQYF.

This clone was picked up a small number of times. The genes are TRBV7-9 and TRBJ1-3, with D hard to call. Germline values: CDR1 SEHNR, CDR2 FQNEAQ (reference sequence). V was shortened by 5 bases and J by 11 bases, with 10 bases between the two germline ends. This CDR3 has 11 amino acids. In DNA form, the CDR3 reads TGTGCCAGCAGCGCTGACATGGCCATATATTTT. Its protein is CASSADMAIYF.

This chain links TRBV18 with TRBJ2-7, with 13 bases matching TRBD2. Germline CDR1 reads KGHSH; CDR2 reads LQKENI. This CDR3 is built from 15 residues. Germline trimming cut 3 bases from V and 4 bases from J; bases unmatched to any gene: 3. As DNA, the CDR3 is TGTGCCAGCTCACCTCAGACTAGCGGGGGGTACGAGCAGTACTTC. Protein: CASSPQTSGGYEQYF.

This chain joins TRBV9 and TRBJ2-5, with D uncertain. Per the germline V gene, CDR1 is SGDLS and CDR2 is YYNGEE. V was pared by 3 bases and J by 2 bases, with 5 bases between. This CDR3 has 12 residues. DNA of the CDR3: TGTGCCAGCAGCGGCATACAAGAGACCCAGTACTTC. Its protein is CASSGIQETQYF.

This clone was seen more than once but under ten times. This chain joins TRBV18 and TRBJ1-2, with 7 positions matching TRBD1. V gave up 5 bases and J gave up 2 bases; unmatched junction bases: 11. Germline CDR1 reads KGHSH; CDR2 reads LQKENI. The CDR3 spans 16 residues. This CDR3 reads CASSITPTGENYGYTF. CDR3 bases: TGTGCCAGCTCAATCACCCCCACAGGGGAGAACTATGGCTACACCTTC.

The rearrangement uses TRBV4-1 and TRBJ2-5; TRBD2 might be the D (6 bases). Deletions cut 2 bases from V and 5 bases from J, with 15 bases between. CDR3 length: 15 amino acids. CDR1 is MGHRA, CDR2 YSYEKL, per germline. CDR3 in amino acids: CASSQSSGARETQYF. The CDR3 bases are TGCGCCAGCAGCCAATCGTCGGGAGCAAGGGAGACCCAGTACTTC.

CDR3 DNA sequence: TGTGCCAGCAGCTTAGAGGGGTTCGTAGCTAACTATGGCTACACCTTC. This codes for CASSLEGFVANYGYTF. The chain employs TRBV13 and TRBJ1-2; tentatively, D is TRBD1 (5 bases). Germline V lookup: CDR1 PRHDT, CDR2 FYEKMQ (reference sequence). CDR3 length: 16 amino acids. The ends were cut back, 1 base at V and 0 bases at J, with 12 bases in the middle. Looking up the rest from reference TRBV13 and TRBJ1-2 gives the full variable domain: AAGVIQSPRHLIKEKRETATLKCYPIPRHDTVYWYQQGPGQDPQFLISFYEKMQSDKGSIPDRFSAQQFSDYHSELNMSSLELGDSALYFCASSLEGFVANYGYTFGSGTRLTVV.

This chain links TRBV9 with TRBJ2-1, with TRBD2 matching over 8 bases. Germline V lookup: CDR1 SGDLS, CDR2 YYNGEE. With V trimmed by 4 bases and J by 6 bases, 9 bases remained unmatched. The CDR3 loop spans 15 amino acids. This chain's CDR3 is CASSPSPGTSNEQFF. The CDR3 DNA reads TGTGCCAGCAGCCCCTCCCCCGGGACTAGCAATGAGCAGTTCTTC.

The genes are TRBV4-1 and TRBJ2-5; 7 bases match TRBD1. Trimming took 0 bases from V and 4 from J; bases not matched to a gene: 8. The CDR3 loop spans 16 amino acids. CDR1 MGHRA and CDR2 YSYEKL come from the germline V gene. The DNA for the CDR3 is TGCGCCAGCAGCCAAGATCGGAGCGCAGGGGGAGAGACCCAGTACTTC. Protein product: CASSQDRSAGGETQYF.

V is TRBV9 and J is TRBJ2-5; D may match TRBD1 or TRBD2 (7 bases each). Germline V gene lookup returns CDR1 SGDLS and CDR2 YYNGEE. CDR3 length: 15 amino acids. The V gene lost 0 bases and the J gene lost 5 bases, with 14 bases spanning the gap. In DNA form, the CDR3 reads TGTGCCAGCAGCGTAGCAGGGGGGGATTGGGAGACCCAGTACTTC. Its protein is CASSVAGGDWETQYF.

The CDR3 DNA sequence: TGTGCCAGCAGTTACTCGATCGGGACCTACTACGAGCAGTACTTC. Translated, it gives CASSYSIGTYYEQYF. The chain recombines TRBV6-6 with TRBJ2-7; either TRBD1 or TRBD2 may fit D (5 bases each). The length of the CDR3 is 15 residues. Trimming removed 0 bases at V and 3 bases at J, with 12 bases between. From germline, CDR1 is MNHNY and CDR2 SVGAGI (reference sequence).